The text below deals with one T cell receptor beta chain. Its specificity is not known. The repertoire was sequenced with immunoSEQ multiplex PCR; TCRdb's copy has only in-frame clones and lacks some. The sample has approximately 20,000 clones, 81% seen once. The sample originates from a study of T cell therapy after organ transplantation. Background on the study: Therapy products were autologous CMV-specific T cells, peptide-expanded for 2 to 3 weeks. Short-term post-therapy samples: blood collected 4 to 8 weeks after completing therapy. Whole-study findings and limits: Nonresponders had marked pretherapy clonal expansions and little post-therapy change.

Germline-derived CDR1 and CDR2 are ENHRY and SYGVKD. The CDR3 covers 15 residues. V was clipped by 5 bases and J by 1 base, with 14 bases between them. Specified time point: 4-8 weeks after completion of therapy. These transplant recipients had drug-resistant or recurrent cytomegalovirus infection. The gene calls are TRBV10-3 and TRBJ1-2, with D unresolved. This receptor was obtained from a human patient who had received a solid organ transplant and had CMV disease. Some T cells could come from the graft donor. This sample comprised CD8+ T cells from blood, obtained after autologous CMV-specific T cell therapy. This CDR3 is CAISFREGVNYGYTF. The CDR3 DNA reads as TGTGCCATCAGTTTCCGGGAAGGAGTTAACTATGGCTACACCTTC.